This TCR beta chain was found in a study of T-cell reconstitution after alpha-beta-depleted transplantation in children. Study-level results: There were some patients whose high TCRbeta diversity at day 60 came from surviving recipient T cells and thymic progenitors. Newly produced T cells mostly provided counts and TCRbeta diversity after one year, as hyperexpanded clones declined. Several hundred expanded graft clones reportedly gave rise to the alpha-beta T cells present about two months after transplant.

As it was prepared, the TCRbeta library received unique molecular identifiers. TCRdb reprocessed the PCR reads with MiXCR, giving one entry per CDR3 protein. The profile shows over 90,000 distinct CDR3 sequences, 6% of them singletons. The CDR3 length is 15 residues. Germline-derived CDR1 and CDR2 are MNHEY and SVGAGI. V was clipped by 0 bases and J by 4 bases; unmatched bases: 3. This clonotype was picked up many times. As yet, its antigen is unknown. The chain employs TRBV6-5 and TRBJ1-5; 7 nucleotides line up with TRBD1. The sequence came from a female patient aged 2-10 years who had a stem cell transplant for Fanconi anemia, so the T cells may come from the graft donor. The source was PBMCs, mostly from graft donor cells, collected 60 days after TCRalphabeta/CD19-depleted stem cell transplant. In DNA, the CDR3 is TGTGCCAGCAGTTACTCAGGACAGGTAAATCAGCCCCAGCATTTT. This gives the protein CASSYSGQVNQPQHF.